One sample yielded the 18 T cell receptor beta chains listed below, sequenced in a study of CD8 T cells in Susac syndrome (dated 2019 in TCRdb). The method was the immunoSEQ multiplex PCR assay. RNA was extracted with the RNeasy kit and about 0.5 to 1 ug was reverse transcribed using random hexamers. In-frame beta chains were kept once TCRdb had trimmed the public reads at Q25 with fastp and called clones with MiXCR. Each record represents a unique CDR3 protein, reported with the most common genes and DNA among its rows. The sample profile shows approximately 190,000 distinct CDR3 sequences; 85% to 95% of them were found once. The ten largest clones represent 0.1% of the sample. The sample was CD4+ T cells from PBMCs. These receptor sequences come from a human donor in good health.

The chain uses TRBV29-1 and TRBJ2-3; 7 bases line up with TRBD2. This CDR3 is 14 amino acids long. CDR1 is SQVTM, CDR2 ANQGSEA, per germline. Trimming removed 6 bases from V and 2 bases from J; junction bases left unmatched: 8. The CDR3 coding sequence is TGCAGCGTAGGGAGAAGCGGGGTCACAGATACGCAGTATTTT. Protein sequence: CSVGRSGVTDTQYF.

The chain links TRBV12-3 or TRBV12-4 to TRBJ2-3; a possible D gene is TRBD1 (6 bases). This CDR3 has 13 amino acids. Between the trimmed V and J ends, which lost 5 bases and 4 bases, there was a span of 10 bases. CDR3 sequence reads: CASSDRPPDTQYF. In DNA, the CDR3 is TGTGCCAGCAGTGACAGGCCGCCAGATACGCAGTATTTT.

This chain uses TRBV27 with TRBJ2-1; D assignment may be TRBD1 or TRBD2 (5 bases each). This CDR3 is built from 15 residues. CDR1 and CDR2 from the germline V gene are MNHEY and SMNVEV (reference sequence). Trimming shortened V by 7 bases and J by 7 bases, and 20 bases separated the two germline ends. CDR3 residues: CASTFLGTDQNEQFF. The CDR3 DNA is TGTGCCAGCACATTTTTGGGGACGGATCAAAATGAGCAGTTCTTC.

The CDR3 bases are TGTGCCAGCAGCCGATCCCAGGGACATAGCAATCAGCCCCAGCATTTT. Its translation: CASSRSQGHSNQPQHF. V is TRBV6-1 and J is TRBJ1-5, with D maybe TRBD1 (6 bases). Germline CDR1 is MNHNS and CDR2 is SASEGT. This CDR3 is 16 amino acids long. Trimming took 6 bases from V and 0 from J, leaving 15 bases between them.

This chain links TRBV19 with TRBJ2-3; tentative D call: TRBD1 (5 bases). CDR1 LNHDA and CDR2 SQIVND come from the germline V gene (reference sequence). The CDR3 spans 15 residues. V lost 1 base, J lost 4 bases, and 12 bases lay in between. The DNA for the CDR3 is TGTGCCAGTAGTATAGCAGCAGGGATGGCAGATACGCAGTATTTT. This gives the protein CASSIAAGMADTQYF.

V usage is TRBV5-1 and J usage is TRBJ2-1; D possibly matches TRBD1 or TRBD2 (5 bases each). Germline lookup yields CDR1 SGHRS and CDR2 YFSETQ. This CDR3 is 17 amino acids long. V lost 4 bases and J lost 0, with 17 bases in between. The CDR3 here is CASSRDPRLLSYNEQFF. CDR3 nucleotides: TGCGCCAGCAGCCGGGACCCAAGACTCCTCTCCTACAATGAGCAGTTCTTC.

This clonotype was seen a handful of times. The V and J genes are TRBV29-1 and TRBJ2-3; 7 positions agree with TRBD2. Germline trimming cut 6 bases from V and 11 bases from J; bases unmatched to any gene: 11. The CDR3 consists of 12 residues. Germline CDR1 reads SQVTM; CDR2 reads ANQGSEA. The CDR3 nucleotides read TGCAGCGTGGGGACGGGGGGATTGAGGCAGTATTTT. Translation: CSVGTGGLRQYF.

Of note for this clonotype: One end of the junction does not line up with germline, which may come from a read error. This chain links TRBV6-6 with TRBJ1-4, with D unclear. Germline V gives CDR1 MNHNY, CDR2 SVGAGI (reference sequence). CDR3 size: 15 residues. CDR3 bases: TGTGCCAGCAGCCCCCCGGGGAGGGTCAATGGAAAACTGTTTTTT. Protein product: CASSPPGRVNGKLFF.

J is TRBJ2-1 and V is TRBV11-3; D gene ambiguous. The CDR3 is 13 amino acids. V was cut by 4 bases and J by 7 bases, with 11 bases left in between. Germline CDR1 is SGHNT and CDR2 is YENEEA. This CDR3 reads CASSSLERNEQFF. The CDR3 nucleotides read TGTGCCAGCAGCTCTCTAGAAAGGAATGAGCAGTTCTTC.

The V call is TRBV27, the J call TRBJ1-1, with no clear D. CDR1 MNHEY and CDR2 SMNVEV come from the germline V gene (reference sequence). The CDR3 extends over 16 amino acids. V lost 6 bases and J lost 1, with 18 bases in between. CDR3 protein: CASSNALRLRNTEAFF. The CDR3 region has the DNA TGTGCCAGCAGCAACGCCTTAAGACTAAGGAACACTGAAGCTTTCTTT.

The chain uses TRBV15 and TRBJ1-2; 9 bases agree with TRBD1. Germline V gene sequence: CDR1 LNHNV, CDR2 YYDKDF (reference sequence). The CDR3 length is 16 residues. V trimming: 0 bases; J trimming: 0 bases; junction bases outside the gene matches: 2. The CDR3 DNA reads TGTGCCACCAGCAGAGAAGGGACAGGGCCTAACTATGGCTACACCTTC. Amino acids: CATSREGTGPNYGYTF.

The chain couples TRBV29-1 to TRBJ2-1, with a weak D call TRBD2 (5 bases). V gave up 4 bases and J gave up 10 bases, with 14 bases separating them. The length of the CDR3 is 12 residues. CDR1 and CDR2 (germline): SQVTM, ANQGSEA. CDR3 coding DNA: TGCAGCGTTGCGGATTGGACTTCGGAGCAGTTCTTC. This codes for CSVADWTSEQFF.

The chain employs TRBV9 and TRBJ2-4; D remains unclear. This CDR3 has 14 residues. Trimming stripped 0 bases from V and 6 bases from J, with 10 bases between. CDR1 is SGDLS and CDR2 is YYNGEE in the germline V gene. The CDR3 region has the DNA TGTGCCAGCAGCGTAGGCCCCCAAGTAAACATTCAGTACTTC. It translates to CASSVGPQVNIQYF.

The chain recombines TRBV10-2 with TRBJ2-3; 8 nucleotides match TRBD2. CDR3 length equals 15 residues. Per the germline V gene, CDR1 is WSHSY and CDR2 is SAAADI. Germline trimming cut 0 bases from V and 4 bases from J; bases unmatched to any gene: 3. The CDR3 DNA is TGCGCCAGCAGTGAGTCACGGGGGGGTCCAGATACGCAGTATTTT. This encodes CASSESRGGPDTQYF.

This chain connects TRBV7-8 to TRBJ2-5; 10 nucleotides line up with TRBD2. The CDR3 runs to 15 residues. J gave up 3 bases and V 1 base, and 2 bases lay outside the gene matches. CDR1 is SGHVS, CDR2 FQNEAQ, per germline. The CDR3 DNA reads as TGTGCCAGCAGCTTAGTAGCGGGGGGAGAAGAGACCCAGTACTTC. Its translation: CASSLVAGGEETQYF. Full variable domain (rest looked up from reference TRBV7-8 and TRBJ2-5): GAGVSQSPRYKVAKRGQDVALRCDPISGHVSLFWYQQALGQGPEFLTYFQNEAQLDKSGLPSDRFFAERPEGSVSTLKIQRTQQEDSAVYLCASSLVAGGEETQYFGPGTRLLVL.

The J gene is TRBJ1-5, the V gene TRBV12-3 or TRBV12-4; 7 bases align to TRBD1. The CDR3 has 16 residues. The V gene end was trimmed by 2 bases and the J gene end by 0 bases; junction bases not matched to a gene: 4. CDR3 sequence: CASSLRGQSSNQPQHF. CDR3 DNA: TGTGCCAGCAGTTTACGGGGACAGTCTAGCAATCAGCCCCAGCATTTT.

This clonotype was recorded only once. J is TRBJ2-7 and V is TRBV11-3; the D is unclear. Germline lookup yields CDR1 SGHNT and CDR2 YENEEA. V gave up 1 base and J gave up 5 bases, with 12 bases separating them. The CDR3 has 14 amino acids. Here the CDR3 reads CASSLGVGPHEQYF. The CDR3 DNA reads as TGTGCCAGCAGCTTAGGTGTGGGTCCCCACGAGCAGTACTTC.

V gene TRBV19 combines with J gene TRBJ1-1; 7 positions agree with TRBD1. Germline CDR1 and CDR2: LNHDA and SQIVND (reference sequence). The J segment lost 11 bases and the V segment lost 10 bases, leaving 16 bases of the junction unmatched. The CDR3 spans 13 residues. The CDR3 spells CATSQPGQPRAFF. The CDR3 nucleotides are TGTGCCACCTCCCAACCGGGACAGCCACGTGCTTTCTTT.